These 23 T cell receptor beta chains originate from one sample sequenced in a study of PD-L1 blockade in urothelial cancer. The protocol was immunoSEQ multiplex PCR, while the TCRdb copy is restricted to in-frame clones and leaves out a portion. The sample includes approximately 47,000 clones, more than 75% seen only once; the top ten take under 2%. Time point reported: pretreatment peripheral blood. The source was PBMCs, collected around atezolizumab (anti-PD-L1) treatment. The receptors shown here come from a man aged 45-65 years with urothelial cancer.

The chain recombines TRBV4-1 with TRBJ2-2; a weak D match, TRBD1 (6 bases). This CDR3 comprises 18 residues. CDR1 is MGHRA, CDR2 YSYEKL, per germline. V was cut by 4 bases and J by 2 bases, with 20 bases left in between. DNA for the CDR3: TGCGCCAGCAGCCGCGGATCCATCCGGGACACCAACACCGGGGAGCTGTTTTTT. It is translated as CASSRGSIRDTNTGELFF.

The rearrangement uses TRBV27 and TRBJ2-5; 8 bases are shared with TRBD2. The CDR3 loop spans 14 amino acids. Germline trimming cut 5 bases from V and 5 bases from J; bases unmatched to any gene: 7. Germline-derived CDR1 and CDR2 are MNHEY and SMNVEV (reference sequence). CDR3: CASSTGLAKETQYF. The CDR3 region has the DNA TGTGCCAGCAGTACAGGACTAGCAAAGGAGACCCAGTACTTC.

The chain joins TRBV13 to TRBJ2-7, with TRBD1 matching 10 bases. Germline lookup yields CDR1 PRHDT and CDR2 FYEKMQ (reference sequence). This CDR3 comprises 16 residues. V was pared by 5 bases and J by 3 bases, with 10 bases of the junction left unmatched. Here the CDR3 reads CASSRFGTGVNYEQYF. The CDR3, as DNA: TGTGCCAGCAGCAGGTTTGGGACAGGGGTTAACTACGAGCAGTACTTC. Drawing the rest from reference TRBV13 and TRBJ2-7, the complete variable domain is AAGVIQSPRHLIKEKRETATLKCYPIPRHDTVYWYQQGPGQDPQFLISFYEKMQSDKGSIPDRFSAQQFSDYHSELNMSSLELGDSALYFCASSRFGTGVNYEQYFGPGTRLTVT.

The chain joins TRBV2 to TRBJ2-7, with 7 positions matching TRBD1. Per germline, CDR1 SNHLY and CDR2 FYNNEI. The CDR3 has 15 amino acids. Trimming cost V 3 bases and J 2 bases; bases outside gene matches: 7. CDR3 sequence: CASSDPNRGAYEQYV. The CDR3 DNA reads TGTGCCAGCAGTGATCCCAACAGGGGAGCCTACGAGCAGTACGTC.

The chain employs TRBV9 and TRBJ1-3, with a tentative D call TRBD1 (5 bases). Trimming took 4 bases from V and 0 from J, leaving 11 bases between them. Germline V lookup: CDR1 SGDLS, CDR2 YYNGEE. The CDR3 is made up of 15 amino acids. CDR3 residues: CASSPRQSSGNTIYF. The CDR3, as DNA: TGTGCCAGCAGCCCAAGACAGAGCTCTGGAAACACCATATATTTT.

CDR3 DNA: TGTGCCAGCAGCCAACGAGCAACTAATGAAAAACTGTTTTTT. Encoded protein: CASSQRATNEKLFF. The V gene is TRBV4-2, the J gene TRBJ1-4; D is undetermined. The CDR3 extends over 14 amino acids. Germline V gene lookup returns CDR1 LGHNA and CDR2 YNFKEQ. Trimming took off 2 bases at V and 0 bases at J, with 4 bases between the two ends.

The V and J genes are TRBV6-1 and TRBJ2-5; no clear D. Germline V gene sequence: CDR1 MNHNS, CDR2 SASEGT. CDR3 length: 13 amino acids. V was shortened by 4 bases and J by 5 bases, with 11 bases between the two germline ends. The CDR3 reads CASSAQKSETQYF. CDR3 sequence (DNA): TGTGCCAGCAGTGCTCAGAAGTCGGAGACCCAGTACTTC.

The CDR3 sequence is CASSTGATRNTEAFF. CDR3 nucleotides: TGCGCCAGCAGCACAGGGGCAACGAGGAACACTGAAGCTTTCTTT. This chain connects TRBV5-1 to TRBJ1-1; 7 nucleotides match TRBD1. With V trimmed by 4 bases and J by 1 base, 7 bases remained unmatched. CDR1 is SGHRS and CDR2 is YFSETQ in the germline V gene. The CDR3 contains 15 residues.

The chain recombines TRBV11-2 with TRBJ1-5; 8 bases map to TRBD1. The CDR3 runs to 14 residues. The germline V gene encodes CDR1 SGHAT and CDR2 FQNNGV. V lost 5 bases and J lost 2; bases outside the gene matches: 2. The CDR3 protein is CASSLQGGNQPQHF. The CDR3 coding sequence is TGTGCCAGCAGCCTACAGGGGGGCAATCAGCCCCAGCATTTT.

This sequence joins TRBV7-9 and TRBJ2-7; 8 nucleotides match TRBD2. Trimming at V came to 8 bases and at J to 5 bases, leaving 14 bases not matched to a gene. This CDR3 region has 15 residues. The germline CDR1 and CDR2 sequences are SEHNR and FQNEAQ (reference sequence). The CDR3 here is CASGKVSSGSHEQYF. CDR3 bases: TGTGCCAGCGGGAAGGTTTCTAGCGGGTCCCACGAGCAGTACTTC.

The genes are TRBV7-3 and TRBJ2-3; weak D call: TRBD1 (5 bases). Germline CDR1 SGHTA, CDR2 FQGTGA. V lost 1 base to trimming and J lost 3 bases, with 14 bases between them. There are 16 residues in the CDR3. The chain's CDR3 is CASSLIGRVLTDTQYF. The CDR3 bases are TGTGCCAGCAGCTTAATCGGCAGGGTTTTAACAGATACGCAGTATTTT. The full variable domain, rest sourced from reference TRBV7-3 and TRBJ2-3, is GAGVSQTPSNKVTEKGKYVELRCDPISGHTALYWYRQSLGQGPEFLIYFQGTGAADDSGLPNDRFFAVRPEGSVSTLKIQRTERGDSAVYLCASSLIGRVLTDTQYFGPGTRLTVL.

The chain couples TRBV18 to TRBJ1-4; 8 bases line up with TRBD1. CDR1 is KGHSH and CDR2 is LQKENI in the germline V gene. The CDR3 contains 15 residues. Trimming took 2 bases from V and 8 from J; bases not matched to a gene: 7. The CDR3 coding sequence is TGTGCCAGCTCACCAGGACAGGGAGGGAGAGAAAAACTGTTTTTT. Protein sequence: CASSPGQGGREKLFF.

V is TRBV6-1 and J is TRBJ1-1; D gene unclear. V was clipped by 5 bases and J by 4 bases, with 11 bases between them. Germline-derived CDR1 and CDR2 are MNHNS and SASEGT. The CDR3 runs to 13 residues. CDR3 DNA sequence: TGTGCCAGCAGTCATTCGAGTGGCACTGAAGCTTTCTTT. Translating gives CASSHSSGTEAFF.

The J gene is TRBJ1-3, the V gene TRBV5-1; D possibly corresponds to TRBD1 (5 bases). There are 16 residues in the CDR3. The V gene lost 0 bases and the J gene lost 2 bases, with 12 bases spanning the gap. Germline CDR1 and CDR2: SGHRS and YFSETQ. The CDR3 protein is CASSLARGNAGNTIYF. CDR3 in DNA: TGCGCCAGCAGCTTGGCAAGGGGTAACGCTGGAAACACCATATATTTT.

The chain uses TRBV18 and TRBJ1-5, with D possibly TRBD1 on 6 matching bases. The CDR3 is 16 amino acids. With 5 bases removed from V and 1 base from J, the gap between germline ends came to 15 bases. Germline V gene data show CDR1 as KGHSH and CDR2 as LQKENI. For the CDR3, the DNA is TGTGCCAGCTCAGTGCAGGGGCAAGGAAGCAATCAGCCCCAGCATTTT. Its protein product is CASSVQGQGSNQPQHF.

Concerning this clone: Compared with germline, one end of the junction differs, possibly owing to a read error. The chain recombines TRBV7-7 with TRBJ2-2, with 9 bases matching TRBD1. This CDR3 spans 15 amino acids. In germline, CDR1 is SSHAT, CDR2 FNYEAQ (reference sequence). The CDR3 loop reads CASSPGTGTTGELFF. In DNA, the CDR3 is TGTGCTAGCAGCCCCGGGACAGGGACCACCGGGGAGCTGTTTTTT.

The chain recombines TRBV15 with TRBJ2-1, with 11 nucleotides matching TRBD2. The CDR3 covers 19 residues. Germline CDR1 reads LNHNV; CDR2 reads YYDKDF (reference sequence). The V gene end was trimmed by 1 base and the J gene end by 5 bases; junction bases not matched to a gene: 13. The CDR3 is CATSRGGSSGGTFNNEQFF. The CDR3 DNA reads as TGTGCCACCAGCAGAGGGGGGTCTAGCGGGGGGACCTTTAACAATGAGCAGTTCTTC.

The CDR3 is CASSLTGARSGQPQHF. For the CDR3, the DNA is TGCGCCAGCAGCCTGACAGGGGCGCGGTCCGGTCAGCCCCAGCATTTT. The chain carries TRBV5-1 and TRBJ1-5, with 8 bases identical to TRBD1. The CDR3 has 16 amino acids. From germline, CDR1 is SGHRS and CDR2 YFSETQ. Trimming took 4 bases from V and 6 from J; bases not matched to a gene: 12.

V gene TRBV19 combines with J gene TRBJ1-1; D may be TRBD1 (6 bases). The CDR3 runs 16 residues. Per the germline V gene, CDR1 is LNHDA and CDR2 is SQIVND (reference sequence). Trimming pared 2 bases from V and 3 bases from J, leaving 16 bases between. CDR3 nucleotide sequence: TGTGCCAGTAGTATATGGGCAGGGGCGGAGGACACTGAAGCTTTCTTT. It translates to CASSIWAGAEDTEAFF.

The rearrangement joins TRBV2 to TRBJ2-4, with TRBD1 as a possible D gene (6 bases). The germline V gene has CDR1 SNHLY and CDR2 FYNNEI. The CDR3 has 15 amino acids. Trimming removed 6 bases from V and 1 base from J, with 13 bases in between. CDR3 nucleotide sequence: TGTGCCAGCAGGGGGGCCCCGAGGGCCAAAAACATTCAGTACTTC. It encodes CASRGAPRAKNIQYF.

This chain joins TRBV7-9 and TRBJ2-4; 9 bases map to TRBD1. Germline values: CDR1 SEHNR, CDR2 FQNEAQ (reference sequence). This CDR3 is 14 amino acids long. V shed 5 bases, J shed 7 bases, and the junction held 6 bases outside the gene matches. The DNA of the CDR3 is TGTGCCAGCAGCCCCGGGACAGGGAATAACATTCAGTACTTC. It codes for CASSPGTGNNIQYF. Supplemented by reference TRBV7-9 and TRBJ2-4, the full variable domain reads DTGVSQNPRHKITKRGQNVTFRCDPISEHNRLYWYRQTLGQGPEFLTYFQNEAQLEKSRLLSDRFSAERPKGSFSTLEIQRTEQGDSAMYLCASSPGTGNNIQYFGAGTRLSVL.

The J gene is TRBJ2-1, the V gene TRBV6-5; maybe TRBD1 (6 bases). With 7 bases removed from V and 10 bases from J, the gap between germline ends came to 23 bases. CDR1 is MNHEY and CDR2 is SVGAGI in the germline V gene. The CDR3 sequence is 15 residues long. CDR3 sequence (DNA): TGTGCCAGCAAGAGGGAAGGGGGTGGGGTCGGGGAGCAGTTCTTC. The encoded protein is CASKREGGGVGEQFF.

The chain couples TRBV5-6 to TRBJ2-1; perhaps TRBD1 as D (5 bases). This CDR3 is built from 14 residues. Deletions cut 4 bases from V and 4 bases from J, with 12 bases between. Looked up from germline, CDR1 is SGHDT and CDR2 is YYEEEE. CDR3 loop: CASSPPGSYNEQFF. The CDR3 DNA is TGTGCCAGCAGCCCCCCAGGGTCTTACAATGAGCAGTTCTTC.